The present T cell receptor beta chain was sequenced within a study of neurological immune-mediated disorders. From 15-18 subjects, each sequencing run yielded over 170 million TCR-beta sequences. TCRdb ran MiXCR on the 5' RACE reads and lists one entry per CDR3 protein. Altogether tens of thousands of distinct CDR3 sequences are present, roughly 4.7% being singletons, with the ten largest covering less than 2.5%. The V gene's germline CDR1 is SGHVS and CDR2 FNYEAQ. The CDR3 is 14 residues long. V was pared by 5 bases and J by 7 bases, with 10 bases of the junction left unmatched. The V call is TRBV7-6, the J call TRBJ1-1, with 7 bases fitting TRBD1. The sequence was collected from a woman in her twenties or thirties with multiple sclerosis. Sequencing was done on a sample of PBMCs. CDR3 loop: CASSLQGWDNEAFF. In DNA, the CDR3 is TGTGCCAGCAGCCTACAGGGGTGGGACAATGAAGCTTTCTTT.